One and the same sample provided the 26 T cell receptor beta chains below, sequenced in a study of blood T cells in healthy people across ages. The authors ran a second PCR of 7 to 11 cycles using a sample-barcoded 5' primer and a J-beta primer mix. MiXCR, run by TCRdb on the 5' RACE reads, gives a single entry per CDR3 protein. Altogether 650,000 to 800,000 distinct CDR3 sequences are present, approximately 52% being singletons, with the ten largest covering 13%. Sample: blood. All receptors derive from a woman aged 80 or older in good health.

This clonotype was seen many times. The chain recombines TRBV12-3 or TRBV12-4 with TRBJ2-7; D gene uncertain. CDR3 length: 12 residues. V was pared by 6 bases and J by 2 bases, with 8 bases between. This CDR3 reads CASSPNPYEQYF. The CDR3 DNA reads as TGTGCCAGCAGCCCTAATCCCTACGAGCAGTACTTC.

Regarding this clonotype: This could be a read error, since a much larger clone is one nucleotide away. DNA for the CDR3: TGCGCCAGCAGCTTGGCTCCAGACCCCTCCTACAATGAGCAGTACTTC. This translates into CASSLAPDPSYNEQYF. The V gene is TRBV5-1, the J gene TRBJ2-7, with unresolved D. Germline lookup yields CDR1 SGHRS and CDR2 YFSETQ. This CDR3 region has 16 residues. V gave up 0 bases and J gave up 7 bases, with 20 bases separating them.

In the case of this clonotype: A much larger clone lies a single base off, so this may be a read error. CDR3 nucleotides: TGCAGTGCTTGGGGGAGGAACCAAGAGATCCAGTACTTC. Its translation is CSAWGRNQEIQYF. The chain recombines TRBV20-1 with TRBJ2-5, with D perhaps matching TRBD2 (6 bases). This CDR3 is 13 amino acids long. Germline V gives CDR1 DFQATT, CDR2 SNEGSKA (reference sequence).

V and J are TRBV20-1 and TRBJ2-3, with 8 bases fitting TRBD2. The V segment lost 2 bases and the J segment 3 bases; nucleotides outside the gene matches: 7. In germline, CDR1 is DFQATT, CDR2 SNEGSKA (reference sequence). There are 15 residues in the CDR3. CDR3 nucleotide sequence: TGCAGTGCTAGACCGGGACTAGATATTACAGATACGCAGTATTTT. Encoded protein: CSARPGLDITDTQYF.

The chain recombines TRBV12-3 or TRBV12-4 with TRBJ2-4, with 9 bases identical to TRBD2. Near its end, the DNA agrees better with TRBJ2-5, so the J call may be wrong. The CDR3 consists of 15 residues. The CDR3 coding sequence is TGTGCCAGCACCTTGGGCGGGGGGGCCCAAGAGACCCAGTACTTC. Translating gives CASTLGGGAQETQYF.

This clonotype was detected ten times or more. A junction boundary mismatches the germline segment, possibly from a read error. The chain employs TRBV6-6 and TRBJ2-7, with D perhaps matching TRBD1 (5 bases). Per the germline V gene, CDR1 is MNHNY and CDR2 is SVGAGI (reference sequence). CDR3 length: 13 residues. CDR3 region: CASSDSTEYEQYF. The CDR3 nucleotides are TGTGCCAGCAGTGACTCGACAGAGTACGAGCAGTACTTC.

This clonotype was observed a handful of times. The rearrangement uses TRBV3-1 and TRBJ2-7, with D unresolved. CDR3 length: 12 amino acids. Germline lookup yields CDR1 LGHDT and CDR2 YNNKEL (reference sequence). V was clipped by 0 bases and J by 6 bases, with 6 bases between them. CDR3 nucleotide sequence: TGTGCCAGCAGCCAAGAATCGCTCGAGCAGTACTTC. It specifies CASSQESLEQYF.

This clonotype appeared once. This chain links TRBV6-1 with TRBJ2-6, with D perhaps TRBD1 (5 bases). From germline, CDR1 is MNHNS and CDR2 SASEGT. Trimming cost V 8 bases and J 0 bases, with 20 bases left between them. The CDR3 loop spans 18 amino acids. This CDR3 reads CASPRSRDWDSGANVLTF. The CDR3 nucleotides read TGTGCCAGCCCACGGTCCAGGGATTGGGACTCTGGGGCCAACGTCCTGACTTTC.

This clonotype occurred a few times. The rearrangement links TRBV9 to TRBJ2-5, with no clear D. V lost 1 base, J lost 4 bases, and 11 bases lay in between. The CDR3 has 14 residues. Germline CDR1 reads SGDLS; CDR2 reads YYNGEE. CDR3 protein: CASSVLPKGETQYF. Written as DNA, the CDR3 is TGTGCCAGCAGCGTACTTCCGAAGGGAGAGACCCAGTACTTC. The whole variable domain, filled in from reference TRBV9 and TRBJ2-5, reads DSGVTQTPKHLITATGQRVTLRCSPRSGDLSVYWYQQSLDQGLQFLIQYYNGEERAKGNILERFSAQQFPDLHSELNLSSLELGDSALYFCASSVLPKGETQYFGPGTRLLVL.

The CDR3 spells CASPTERNTEAFF. CDR3 bases: TGTGCCAGTCCGACGGAGAGGAACACTGAAGCTTTCTTT. The chain combines TRBV9 with TRBJ1-1; D not resolved. The CDR3 length is 13 residues. V lost 8 bases and J 1 base, leaving 12 bases between the germline ends. Germline V gene lookup returns CDR1 SGDLS and CDR2 YYNGEE. Supplemented by reference TRBV9 and TRBJ1-1, the full variable domain reads DSGVTQTPKHLITATGQRVTLRCSPRSGDLSVYWYQQSLDQGLQFLIQYYNGEERAKGNILERFSAQQFPDLHSELNLSSLELGDSALYFCASPTERNTEAFFGQGTRLTVV.

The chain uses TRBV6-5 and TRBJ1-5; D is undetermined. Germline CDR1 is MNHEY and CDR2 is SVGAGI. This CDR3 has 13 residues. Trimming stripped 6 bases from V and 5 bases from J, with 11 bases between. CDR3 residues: CASRSSLYQPQHF. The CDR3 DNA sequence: TGTGCCAGCAGGAGTAGCCTCTATCAGCCCCAGCATTTT.

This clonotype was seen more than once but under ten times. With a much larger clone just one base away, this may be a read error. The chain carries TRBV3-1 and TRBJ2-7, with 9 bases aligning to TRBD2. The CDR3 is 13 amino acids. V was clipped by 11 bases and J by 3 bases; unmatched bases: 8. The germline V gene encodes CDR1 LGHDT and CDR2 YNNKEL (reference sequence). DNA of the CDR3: TGTGCCGGCCGTAATAGCGGGAGCTACGAGCAGTACTTC. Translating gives CAGRNSGSYEQYF.

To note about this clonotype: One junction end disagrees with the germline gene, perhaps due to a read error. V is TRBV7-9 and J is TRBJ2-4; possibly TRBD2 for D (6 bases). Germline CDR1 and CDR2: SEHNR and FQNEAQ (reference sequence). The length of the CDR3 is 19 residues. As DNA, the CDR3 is TGTGCCAGCAGTCGCGGGGAGTTCTCCGGTAGCGGAACCAAAAACGTTCAGTACTTC. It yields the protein CASSRGEFSGSGTKNVQYF.

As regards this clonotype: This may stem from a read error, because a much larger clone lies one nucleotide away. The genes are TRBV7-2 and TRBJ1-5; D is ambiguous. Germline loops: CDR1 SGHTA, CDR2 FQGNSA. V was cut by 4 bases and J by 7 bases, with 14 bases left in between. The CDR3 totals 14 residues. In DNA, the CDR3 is TGTGCCAGCAGCTCCAGACGGGGTGGCCAGCCCCAGCATTTT. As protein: CASSSRRGGQPQHF.

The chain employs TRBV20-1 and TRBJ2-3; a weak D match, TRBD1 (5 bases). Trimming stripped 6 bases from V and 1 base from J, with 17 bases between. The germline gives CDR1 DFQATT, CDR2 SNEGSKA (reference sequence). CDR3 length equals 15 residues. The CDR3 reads CSALPGQAGTDTQYF. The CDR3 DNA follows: TGCAGTGCCCTCCCCGGACAAGCCGGCACAGATACGCAGTATTTT.

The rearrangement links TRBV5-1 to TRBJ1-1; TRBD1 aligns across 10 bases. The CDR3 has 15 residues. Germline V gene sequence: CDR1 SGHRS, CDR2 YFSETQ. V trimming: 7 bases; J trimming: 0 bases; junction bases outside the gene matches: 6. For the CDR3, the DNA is TGCGCCAGCGGGGGGACAGGGGCGATGAACACTGAAGCTTTCTTT. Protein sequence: CASGGTGAMNTEAFF.

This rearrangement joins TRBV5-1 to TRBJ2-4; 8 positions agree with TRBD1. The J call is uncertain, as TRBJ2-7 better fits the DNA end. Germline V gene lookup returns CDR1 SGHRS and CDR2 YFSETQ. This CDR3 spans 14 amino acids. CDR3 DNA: TGCGCCAGCAGCCAATCAGGGGGCACGTACGAGCAGTACTTC. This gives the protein CASSQSGGTYEQYF.

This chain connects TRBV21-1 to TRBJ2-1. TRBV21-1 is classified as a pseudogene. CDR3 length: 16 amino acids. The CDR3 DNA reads TGTGCCAGCAGCAAAAGTTCCGTAGTGGATATGGATGAGCAGTTCTTC. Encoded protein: CASSKSSVVDMDEQFF.

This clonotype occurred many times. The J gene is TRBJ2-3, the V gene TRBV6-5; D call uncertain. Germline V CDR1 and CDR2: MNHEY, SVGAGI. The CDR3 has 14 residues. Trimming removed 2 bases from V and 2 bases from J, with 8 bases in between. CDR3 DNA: TGTGCCAGCAGTTACCAACTCCCCACAGATACGCAGTATTTT. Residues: CASSYQLPTDTQYF.

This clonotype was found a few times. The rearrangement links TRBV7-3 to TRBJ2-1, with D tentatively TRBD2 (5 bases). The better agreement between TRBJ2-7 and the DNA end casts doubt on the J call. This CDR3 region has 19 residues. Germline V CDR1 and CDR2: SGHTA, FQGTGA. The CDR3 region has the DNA TGTGCCAGCAGCTTAACGGGTGGTTCTCCTAGCCAGTCCTACAATGAGCAGTACTTC. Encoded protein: CASSLTGGSPSQSYNEQYF.

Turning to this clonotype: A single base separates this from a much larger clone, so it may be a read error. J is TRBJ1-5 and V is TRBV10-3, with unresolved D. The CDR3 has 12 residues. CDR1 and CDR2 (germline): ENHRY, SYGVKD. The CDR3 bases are TGTACCGGAGGAACAGGCAATCAGCCCCAGCATTTT. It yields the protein CTGGTGNQPQHF.

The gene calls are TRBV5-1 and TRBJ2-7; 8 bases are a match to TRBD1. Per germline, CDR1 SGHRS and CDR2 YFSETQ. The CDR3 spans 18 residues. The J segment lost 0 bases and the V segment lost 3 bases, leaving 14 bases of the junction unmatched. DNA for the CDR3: TGCGCCAGCAGCTCCTGGACAGGGTGGACGGGGAGCTCCTACGAGCAGTACTTC. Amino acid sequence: CASSSWTGWTGSSYEQYF.

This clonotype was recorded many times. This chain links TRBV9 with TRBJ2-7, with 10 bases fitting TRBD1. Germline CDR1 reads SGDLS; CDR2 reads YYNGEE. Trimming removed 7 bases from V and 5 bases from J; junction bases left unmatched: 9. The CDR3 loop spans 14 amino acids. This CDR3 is CASSTGQGFHEQYF. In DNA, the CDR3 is TGTGCCAGCTCGACGGGACAGGGGTTCCACGAGCAGTACTTC.

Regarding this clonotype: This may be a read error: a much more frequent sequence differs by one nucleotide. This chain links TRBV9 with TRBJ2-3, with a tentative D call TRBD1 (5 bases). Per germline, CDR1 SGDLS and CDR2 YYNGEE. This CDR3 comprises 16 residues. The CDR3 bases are TGTGCCTGCAGCGTTGGGATGCTAGGGGGCACAGATACGCAGTATTTT. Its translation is CACSVGMLGGTDTQYF.

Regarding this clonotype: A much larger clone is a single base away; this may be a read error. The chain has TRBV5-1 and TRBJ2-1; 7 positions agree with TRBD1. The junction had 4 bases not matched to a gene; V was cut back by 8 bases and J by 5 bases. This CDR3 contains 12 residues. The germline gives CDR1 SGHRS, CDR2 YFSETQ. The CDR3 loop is CARLGQNNEQFF. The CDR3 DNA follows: TGCGCCAGATTGGGACAGAACAATGAGCAGTTCTTC.

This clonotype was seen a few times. The CDR3 bases are TGCAGTGCCCTTTACAATGAGCAGTTCTTC. Translated: CSALYNEQFF. The chain couples TRBV20-1 to TRBJ2-1, with D hard to call. The CDR3 totals 10 residues. The V end lost 6 bases, the J end lost 4 bases, and 4 bases lay between the germline ends. Germline V gene lookup returns CDR1 DFQATT and CDR2 SNEGSKA (reference sequence).